Listed below are T cell receptor beta chains from one sample, sequenced in a study of beta chain features in type 1 diabetes. Some clones are missing from TCRdb's copy, which holds only in-frame ones; the method was immunoSEQ multiplex PCR. The top ten clones hold about 0.54% of a sample with some 14,000 clones, roughly 60% of them seen once. Specimen: stem cell memory CD4+ T cells from blood. These receptors were collected from a woman in her late teens or twenties with type 1 diabetes. Both conserved end residues are part of each CDR3. Each record gives: V gene, J gene, D gene, clone size, CDR3 DNA, CDR3 protein. A D gene is named only where the DNA matches it firmly. The listing skips clone size in some rows; elsewhere it reads once, few, many or a size class.

>TRBV14|TRBJ2-1|NA|few
TGTGCCAGCAGCCAAGCTCTGATGGCGGTGAGCTCCTACAATGAGCAGTTCTTC
CASSQALMAVSSYNEQFF
>TRBV28|TRBJ1-2|TRBD1|NA
TGTGCCAGCAGTTCCGGGACAGGGGCTTTCACCTATGGCTACACCTTC
CASSSGTGAFTYGYTF
>TRBV5-1|TRBJ2-5|TRBD2|NA
TGCGCCAGCAGCACCAGCGGGGGGCAAGAGACCCAGTACTTC
CASSTSGGQETQYF
>TRBV19|TRBJ1-1|TRBD1|once
TGTGCCAGTTCCGACAGGGTCACTGAAGCTTTCTTT
CASSDRVTEAFF
>TRBV29-1|TRBJ2-4|NA|NA
TGCAGCGTTGAAGGCGGAAACAAAAACATTCAGTACTTC
CSVEGGNKNIQYF
>TRBV7-2|TRBJ1-3|NA|NA
TGTGCCAGCACCCGAGGTTCAGGAAACACCATATATTTT
CASTRGSGNTIYF
>TRBV25-1|TRBJ2-7|NA|NA
TGTGCCAGCAGCCGGCGGGGAAGTTTCTACGAGCAGTACTTC
CASSRRGSFYEQYF
>TRBV7-2|TRBJ1-5|NA|few
TGTGCCAGCAGCCCAGACAGAGGAAATCAGCCCCAGCATTTT
CASSPDRGNQPQHF
>TRBV7-2|TRBJ2-7|NA|few
TGTGCCAGCAGCACCACTCAGGCGAGCTCCTACGAGCAGTACTTC
CASSTTQASSYEQYF
>TRBV5-4|TRBJ2-2|NA|NA
TGTGCCACTTCGGACAGGAACACCGGGGAGCTGTTTTTT
CATSDRNTGELFF
>TRBV4-3|TRBJ2-5|TRBD1|NA
TGCGCCAGCAGCCGAGGGGGCTGGGAGACCCAGTACTTC
CASSRGGWETQYF
>TRBV29-1|TRBJ1-2|NA|NA
TGCAGCGTTGAAGACAGGGGCAGCTATGGCTACACCTTC
CSVEDRGSYGYTF
>TRBV29-1|TRBJ2-7|NA|few
TGCAGCGTTGGCACTGTCGACTACGAGCAGTACTTC
CSVGTVDYEQYF
>TRBV5-1|TRBJ2-1|TRBD2|NA
TGCGCCAGCAGCTTGCTTCCTAGCGGGGTGGATGAGCAGTTCTTC
CASSLLPSGVDEQFF
>TRBV29-1|TRBJ2-3|TRBD1|NA
TGCAGCGTGCGGACAGGACGGACAGATACGCAGTATTTT
CSVRTGRTDTQYF
>TRBV27|TRBJ1-1|NA|NA
TGTGCCAGCAGTCCGCGGACAGCGAACACTGAAGCTTTCTTT
CASSPRTANTEAFF
>TRBV4-3|TRBJ2-1|NA|NA
TGCGCCAGCAGCCAACGTCTGGGCCCACACAATGAGCAGTTCTTC
CASSQRLGPHNEQFF
>TRBV18|TRBJ2-6|NA|few
TGTGCCAGCTCACGGGCCGCCGGAACGTCCTCTGGGGCCAACGTCCTGACTTTC
CASSRAAGTSSGANVLTF
>TRBV7-2|TRBJ1-1|NA|NA
TGTGCCAGCAGCTTAGCTGGGGGAGGGACTGAAGCTTTCTTT
CASSLAGGGTEAFF
>TRBV7-2|TRBJ2-1|TRBD2|NA
TGTGCCAGCAGCTTATTAGCGGGGGTTTACAATGAGCAGTTCTTC
CASSLLAGVYNEQFF
>TRBV5-1|TRBJ2-3|TRBD2|once
TGCGCCAGCAGTTCGGGACTAGCGGGGGCCGATACGCAGTATTTT
CASSSGLAGADTQYF
>TRBV7-2|TRBJ2-1|TRBD2|NA
TGTGCCAGCAGCTTAGTTCCGCTAGCGGCCTCCTACAATGAGCAGTTCTTC
CASSLVPLAASYNEQFF
>TRBV7-2|TRBJ2-7|TRBD2|NA
TGTGCCAGCAGCTCTGCGGGAGGGCTTCAGGAGCAGTACTTC
CASSSAGGLQEQYF
>TRBV27|TRBJ2-7|TRBD1|NA
TGTGCCAGCGCGGGACAGGGCCACGAGCAGTACTTC
CASAGQGHEQYF
>TRBV5-1|TRBJ2-5|NA|once
TGCGCCAGCAGCTTGGCCTCCTCGGGACACCTCCAAGAGACCCAGTACTTC
CASSLASSGHLQETQYF
>TRBV5-1|TRBJ1-1|NA|NA
TGCGCCAGCAGCGGAGGAAACGGCAGGGGCACTGAAGCTTTCTTT
CASSGGNGRGTEAFF
>TRBV27|TRBJ2-1|NA|NA
TGTGCCAGCAGTTTTCAGGGGTACTCCTACAATGAGCAGTTCTTC
CASSFQGYSYNEQFF
>TRBV27|TRBJ1-2|TRBD1|NA
TGTGCCAGCAGTTTGAAGGCAGGGGGCTCCCACGTCTATGGCTACACCTTC
CASSLKAGGSHVYGYTF
>TRBV7-9|TRBJ1-2|NA|NA
TGTGCCAGCAGCTTAGAAGTGGGAGGGTACTATGGCTACACCTTC
CASSLEVGGYYGYTF
>TRBV21-1|TRBJ2-3|NA|NA
TGTGCCAGCAGCAAAGACCCAAGGGGAAAGGGCACAGATACGCAGTATTTT
CASSKDPRGKGTDTQYF
>TRBV2|TRBJ1-5|NA|NA
TGTGCCAGCAGTGTTGGCAGGGCAGATCAGCCCCAGCATTTT
CASSVGRADQPQHF
>TRBV9|TRBJ2-5|NA|NA
TGTGCCAGCAGCCGAAGCCACGGGGAGACCCAGTACTTC
CASSRSHGETQYF
>TRBV9|TRBJ1-5|NA|NA
TGTGCCAGCAGTTTGGACTCCAATCAGCCCCAGCATTTT
CASSLDSNQPQHF
>TRBV6-6|TRBJ1-2|NA|NA
TGTGCCAGCAGTTACTCACGGGAGGCGAAATATGGCTACACCTTC
CASSYSREAKYGYTF
>TRBV11-2|TRBJ2-5|TRBD2|NA
TGTGCCAGCAGCGGGCTAGCGGTGCTTCGAGAGACCCAGTACTTC
CASSGLAVLRETQYF
>TRBV7-2|TRBJ1-3|TRBD1|NA
TGTGCCAGCAGCTCCTGGGGGACAGGGGGTCACTCTGGAAACACCATATATTTT
CASSSWGTGGHSGNTIYF
>TRBV7-9|TRBJ2-5|TRBD1|few
TGTGCCAGCAGTCACGACAGGGCCCAACAAGAGACCCAGTACTTC
CASSHDRAQQETQYF
>TRBV7-9|TRBJ2-7|TRBD2|NA
TGTGCCAGCAGCATCTGGGGGGGGAGGGAAGGGACCTACGAGCAGTACTTC
CASSIWGGREGTYEQYF
>TRBV5-4|TRBJ1-3|TRBD1|NA
TGTGCCAGCAGAGCAGGGGGCAACTCTGGAAACACCATATATTTT
CASRAGGNSGNTIYF
>TRBV11-3|TRBJ1-2|NA|few
TGTGCCAGCAGCTCGTCCGGGATAGGGTATGGCTACACCTTC
CASSSSGIGYGYTF
>TRBV30|TRBJ2-1|TRBD2|few
TGTGCCTGGAGTGTACTAGGAGCGGGAGGTGTTAATGAGCAGTTCTTC
CAWSVLGAGGVNEQFF
>TRBV5-1|TRBJ2-5|TRBD2|few
TGCGCCAGCAGCACCTGGACTAGGATGGAGACCCAGTACTTC
CASSTWTRMETQYF
>TRBV27|TRBJ1-5|NA|NA
TGTGCCAGCAGGCAGACAGCCTATCAGCCCCAGCATTTT
CASRQTAYQPQHF
>TRBV5-1|TRBJ1-1|TRBD1|NA
TGCGCCACCAGCCTGGGACAGGGCGCTCTGGACACTGAAGCTTTCTTT
CATSLGQGALDTEAFF
>TRBV7-9|TRBJ1-1|NA|NA
TGTGCCAGCAGCCATACGACAGAGAACACTGAAGCTTTCTTT
CASSHTTENTEAFF
>TRBV28|TRBJ2-2|NA|NA
TGTGCCAGCAGTGGGGCCCGTAGTGTACTTTTT
CASSGARSVLF
>TRBV30|TRBJ2-5|TRBD2|NA
TGTGCCTGGAGCCGGACTAGCGGGAGGGAGACCCAGTACTTC
CAWSRTSGRETQYF
>TRBV29-1|TRBJ2-7|TRBD2|few
TGCAGCGTTGCAGCGGCGGGGGGGCCGAGATACGAGCAGTACTTC
CSVAAAGGPRYEQYF
>TRBV7-2|TRBJ2-1|TRBD2|NA
TGTGCCAGCATCCTCGGGGCGGGGGACTACAATGAGCAGTTCTTC
CASILGAGDYNEQFF
>TRBV10-3|TRBJ2-5|NA|NA
TGTGCCATCAGTGAGTCGCAGGGGCAAGAGACCCAGTACTTC
CAISESQGQETQYF
>TRBV7-9|TRBJ2-5|TRBD1|once
TGTGCCAGCAGCCTAAGACAGGGGGGCTCCCCAAAGGGGGAGACCCAGTACTTC
CASSLRQGGSPKGETQYF
>TRBV11-1|TRBJ2-7|NA|NA
TGTGCCAGCAGCTTAGACGCGGGGGCGGGATACGAGCAGTACTTC
CASSLDAGAGYEQYF
>TRBV19|TRBJ2-1|TRBD2|NA
TGTGCCAGTATTGGGACTAGAGAGGCCAATGAGCAGTTCTTC
CASIGTREANEQFF
>TRBV19|TRBJ1-1|NA|NA
TGTGCCAGTAGTATCGGGCAGGGTAGGCCCTGGGCTTTCTTT
CASSIGQGRPWAFF
>TRBV15|TRBJ2-5|NA|NA
TGTGCCACCAGCAGAGATAGAGGGGACATCGAGACCCAGTACTTC
CATSRDRGDIETQYF
>TRBV5-1|TRBJ2-1|TRBD2|few
TGCGCCAGCAGCTTACCGGGACTAGCGTACCATGAGCAGTTCTTC
CASSLPGLAYHEQFF
>TRBV7-2|TRBJ2-7|NA|few
TGTGCCAGCAGCTTAGTCTTCGGGAGAGTCGACGAGCAGTACTTC
CASSLVFGRVDEQYF
>TRBV29-1|TRBJ1-2|NA|NA
TGCAGCGCCGCACAGGGATCCTATGGCTACACCTTC
CSAAQGSYGYTF
>TRBV10-2|TRBJ2-7|TRBD2|once
TGCGCCAGCACCAGGACTAGCGGGGCTGGGGAGCAGTACTTC
CASTRTSGAGEQYF
>TRBV5-1|TRBJ2-5|TRBD1|NA
TGCGCCAGCAGCTTACCGGGACAGGCCTCCCAAGAGACCCAGTACTTC
CASSLPGQASQETQYF